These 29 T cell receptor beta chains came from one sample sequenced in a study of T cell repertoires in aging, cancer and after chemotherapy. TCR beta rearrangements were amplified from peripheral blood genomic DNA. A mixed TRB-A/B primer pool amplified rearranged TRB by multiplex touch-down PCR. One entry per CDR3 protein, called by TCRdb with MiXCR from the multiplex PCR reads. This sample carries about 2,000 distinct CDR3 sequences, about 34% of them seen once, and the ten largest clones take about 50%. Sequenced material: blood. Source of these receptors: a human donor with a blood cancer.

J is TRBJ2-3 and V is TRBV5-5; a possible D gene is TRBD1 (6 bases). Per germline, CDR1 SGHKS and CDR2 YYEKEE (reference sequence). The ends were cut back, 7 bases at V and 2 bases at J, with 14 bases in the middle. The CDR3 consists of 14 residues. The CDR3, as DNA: TGTGCCAGCGGAATCAGGACAGCCACAGATACGCAGTATTTT. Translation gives CASGIRTATDTQYF.

The CDR3 here is CSARTGMSNQPQHF. CDR3 bases: TGCAGTGCTAGGACAGGGATGAGCAATCAGCCCCAGCATTTT. This chain joins TRBV20-1 and TRBJ1-5, with 7 bases that match TRBD1. Germline CDR1 reads DFQATT; CDR2 reads SNEGSKA (reference sequence). Trimming took 3 bases from V and 1 from J; bases not matched to a gene: 3. The CDR3 is 14 residues long.

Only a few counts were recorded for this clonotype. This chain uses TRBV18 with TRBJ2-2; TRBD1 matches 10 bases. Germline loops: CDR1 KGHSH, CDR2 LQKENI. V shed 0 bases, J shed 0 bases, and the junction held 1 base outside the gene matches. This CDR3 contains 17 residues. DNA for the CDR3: TGTGCCAGCTCACCACCGACAGGGGGCGCGAACACCGGGGAGCTGTTTTTT. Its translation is CASSPPTGGANTGELFF. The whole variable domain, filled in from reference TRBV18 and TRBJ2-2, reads NAGVMQNPRHLVRRRGQEARLRCSPMKGHSHVYWYRQLPEEGLKFMVYLQKENIIDESGMPKERFSAEFPKEGPSILRIQQVVRGDSAAYFCASSPPTGGANTGELFFGEGSRLTVL.

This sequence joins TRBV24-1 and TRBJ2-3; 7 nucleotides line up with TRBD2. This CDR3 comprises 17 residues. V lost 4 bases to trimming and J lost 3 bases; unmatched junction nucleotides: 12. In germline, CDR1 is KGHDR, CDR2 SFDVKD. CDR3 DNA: TGTGCCACCAGTGACCGTACCCCGGGGGGAATAACAGATACGCAGTATTTT. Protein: CATSDRTPGGITDTQYF.

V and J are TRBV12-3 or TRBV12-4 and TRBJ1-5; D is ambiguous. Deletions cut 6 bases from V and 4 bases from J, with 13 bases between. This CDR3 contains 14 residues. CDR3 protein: CASRAPAGNQPQHF. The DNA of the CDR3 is TGTGCCAGCAGGGCGCCAGCGGGTAATCAGCCCCAGCATTTT.

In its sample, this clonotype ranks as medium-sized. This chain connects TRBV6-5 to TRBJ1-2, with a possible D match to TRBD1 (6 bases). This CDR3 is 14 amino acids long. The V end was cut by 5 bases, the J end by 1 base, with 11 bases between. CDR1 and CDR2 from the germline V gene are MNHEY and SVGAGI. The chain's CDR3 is CASSTGQNNYGYTF. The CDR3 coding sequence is TGTGCCAGCAGTACGGGACAAAATAACTATGGCTACACCTTC.

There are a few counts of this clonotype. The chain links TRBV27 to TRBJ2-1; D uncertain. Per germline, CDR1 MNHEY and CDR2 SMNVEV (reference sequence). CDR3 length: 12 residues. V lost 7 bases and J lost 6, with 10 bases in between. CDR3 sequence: CASKDVRNEQFF. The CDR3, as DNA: TGTGCCAGCAAGGACGTACGCAATGAGCAGTTCTTC.

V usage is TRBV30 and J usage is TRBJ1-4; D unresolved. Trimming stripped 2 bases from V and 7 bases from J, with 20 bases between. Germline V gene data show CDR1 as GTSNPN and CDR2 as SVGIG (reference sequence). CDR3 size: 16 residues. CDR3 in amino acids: CAWSYRYREGGEKLFF. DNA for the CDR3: TGTGCCTGGAGTTACCGCTATAGGGAAGGAGGTGAAAAACTGTTTTTT.

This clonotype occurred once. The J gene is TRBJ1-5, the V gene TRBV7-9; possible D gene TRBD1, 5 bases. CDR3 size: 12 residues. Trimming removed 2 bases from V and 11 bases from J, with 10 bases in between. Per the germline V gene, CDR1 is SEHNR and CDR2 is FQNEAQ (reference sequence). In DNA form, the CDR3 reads TGTGCCAGCAGCTTAATTGGGGGAGCCCAGCATTTT. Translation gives CASSLIGGAQHF.

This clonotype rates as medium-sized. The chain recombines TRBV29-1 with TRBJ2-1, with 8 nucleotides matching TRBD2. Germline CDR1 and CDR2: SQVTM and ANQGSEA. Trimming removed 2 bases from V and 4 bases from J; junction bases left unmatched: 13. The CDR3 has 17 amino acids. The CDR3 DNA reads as TGCAGCGTTGAACTCTCGGGGGGGCCCTTTCTTTACAATGAGCAGTTCTTC. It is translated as CSVELSGGPFLYNEQFF.

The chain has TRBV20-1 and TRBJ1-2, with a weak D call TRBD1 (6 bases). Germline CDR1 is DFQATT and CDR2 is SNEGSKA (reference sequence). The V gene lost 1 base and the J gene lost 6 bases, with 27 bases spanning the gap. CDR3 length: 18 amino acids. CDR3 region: CSARVQRGGGIRYDGYTF. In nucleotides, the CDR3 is TGCAGTGCTAGAGTTCAAAGAGGGGGGGGCATACGGTATGATGGCTACACCTTC.

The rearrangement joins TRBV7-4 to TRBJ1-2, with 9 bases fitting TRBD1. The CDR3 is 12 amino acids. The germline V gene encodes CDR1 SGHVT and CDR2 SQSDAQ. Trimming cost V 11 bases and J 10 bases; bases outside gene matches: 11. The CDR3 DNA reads TGTGCCCTGGAGACGGGGACAGGGACCTACACCTTC. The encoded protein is CALETGTGTYTF.

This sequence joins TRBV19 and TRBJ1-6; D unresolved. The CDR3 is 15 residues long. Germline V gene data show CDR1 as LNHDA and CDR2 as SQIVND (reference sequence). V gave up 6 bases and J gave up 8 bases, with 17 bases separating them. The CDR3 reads CASSQAPGSHSPLHF. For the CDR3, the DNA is TGTGCCAGTAGCCAGGCCCCCGGGAGCCATTCACCCCTCCACTTT.

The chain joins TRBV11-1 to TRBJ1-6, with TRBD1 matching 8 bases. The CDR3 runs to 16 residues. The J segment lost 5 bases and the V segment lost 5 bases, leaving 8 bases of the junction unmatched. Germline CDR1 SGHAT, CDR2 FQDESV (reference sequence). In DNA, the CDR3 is TGTGCCAGCAGCGACGGACAGGGAAAAAATAATTCACCCCTCCACTTT. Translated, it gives CASSDGQGKNNSPLHF.

CDR3 sequence reads: CASSSPDRGNYGYTF. CDR3 DNA: TGTGCCAGTAGTTCCCCGGACAGGGGCAACTATGGCTACACCTTC. The chain uses TRBV19 and TRBJ1-2; 9 bases line up with TRBD1. Trimming took 5 bases from V and 2 from J; bases not matched to a gene: 6. Germline V lookup: CDR1 LNHDA, CDR2 SQIVND (reference sequence). The CDR3 sequence is 15 residues long.

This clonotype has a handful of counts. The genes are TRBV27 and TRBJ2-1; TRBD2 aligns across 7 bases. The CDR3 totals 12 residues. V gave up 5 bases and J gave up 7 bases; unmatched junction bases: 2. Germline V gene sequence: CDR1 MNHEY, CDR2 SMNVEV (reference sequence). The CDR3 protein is CASSPGGNEQFF. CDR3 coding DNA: TGTGCCAGCAGTCCGGGGGGTAATGAGCAGTTCTTC.

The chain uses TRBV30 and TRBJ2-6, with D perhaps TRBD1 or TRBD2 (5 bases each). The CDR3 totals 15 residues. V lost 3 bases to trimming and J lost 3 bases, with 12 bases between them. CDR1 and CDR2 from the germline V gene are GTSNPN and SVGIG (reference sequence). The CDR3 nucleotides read TGTGCCTGGAGCCCGGGGACCTTTGGGGCCAACGTCCTGACTTTC. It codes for CAWSPGTFGANVLTF.

CDR3 sequence (DNA): TGTGCCAGCAGCCGCGCAGCGGGAGGCACCGGGGAGCTGTTTTTT. Amino acid sequence: CASSRAAGGTGELFF. This chain connects TRBV19 to TRBJ2-2; 9 bases fit TRBD2. The J segment lost 4 bases and the V segment lost 9 bases, leaving 9 bases of the junction unmatched. Germline V CDR1 and CDR2: LNHDA, SQIVND (reference sequence). The CDR3 extends over 15 amino acids.

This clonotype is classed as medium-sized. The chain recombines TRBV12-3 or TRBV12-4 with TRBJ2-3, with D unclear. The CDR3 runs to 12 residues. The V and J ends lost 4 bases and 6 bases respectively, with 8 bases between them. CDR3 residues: CASSWAGDTQYF. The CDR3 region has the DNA TGTGCCAGCAGTTGGGCAGGCGATACGCAGTATTTT.

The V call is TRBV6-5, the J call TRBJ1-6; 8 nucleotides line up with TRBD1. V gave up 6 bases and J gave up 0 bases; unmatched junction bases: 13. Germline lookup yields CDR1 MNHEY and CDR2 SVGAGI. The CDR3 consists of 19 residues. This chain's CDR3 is CASSPTRQGRSSYNSPLHF. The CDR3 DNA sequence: TGTGCCAGCAGCCCTACTAGACAGGGGCGAAGCTCCTATAATTCACCCCTCCACTTT.

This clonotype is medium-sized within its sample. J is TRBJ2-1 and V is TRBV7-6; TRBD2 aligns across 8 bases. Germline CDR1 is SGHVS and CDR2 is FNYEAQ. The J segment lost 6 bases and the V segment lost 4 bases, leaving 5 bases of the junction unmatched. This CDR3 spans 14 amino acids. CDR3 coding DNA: TGTGCCAGCAGCTCGGGGGGGGTAGGCAATGAGCAGTTCTTC. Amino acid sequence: CASSSGGVGNEQFF.

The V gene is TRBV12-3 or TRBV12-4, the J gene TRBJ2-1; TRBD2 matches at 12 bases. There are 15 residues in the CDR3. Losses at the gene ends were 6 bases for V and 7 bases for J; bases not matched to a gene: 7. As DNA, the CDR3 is TGTGCCAGCAGCCAACTAGCGGGGGGAGGTAATGAGCAGTTCTTC. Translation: CASSQLAGGGNEQFF.

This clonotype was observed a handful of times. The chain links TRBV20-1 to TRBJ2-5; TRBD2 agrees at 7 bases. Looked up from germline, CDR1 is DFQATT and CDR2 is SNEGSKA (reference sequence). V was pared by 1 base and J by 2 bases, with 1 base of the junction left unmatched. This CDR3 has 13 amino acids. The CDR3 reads CSARGLAQETQYF. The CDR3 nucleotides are TGCAGTGCTAGAGGACTAGCTCAAGAGACCCAGTACTTC.

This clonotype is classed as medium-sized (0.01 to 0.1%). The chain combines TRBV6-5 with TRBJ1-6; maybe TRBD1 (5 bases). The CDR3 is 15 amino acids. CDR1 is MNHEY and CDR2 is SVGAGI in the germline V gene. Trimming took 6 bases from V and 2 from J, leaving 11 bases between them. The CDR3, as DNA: TGTGCCAGCAGACAGAAGGGGACCTATAATTCACCCCTCCACTTT. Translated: CASRQKGTYNSPLHF.

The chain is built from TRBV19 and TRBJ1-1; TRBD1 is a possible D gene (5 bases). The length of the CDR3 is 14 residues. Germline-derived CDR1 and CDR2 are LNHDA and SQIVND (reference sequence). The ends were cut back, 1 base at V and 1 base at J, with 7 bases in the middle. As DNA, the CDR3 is TGTGCCAGTAGTATAGGGGGGGGGAACACTGAAGCTTTCTTT. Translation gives CASSIGGGNTEAFF.

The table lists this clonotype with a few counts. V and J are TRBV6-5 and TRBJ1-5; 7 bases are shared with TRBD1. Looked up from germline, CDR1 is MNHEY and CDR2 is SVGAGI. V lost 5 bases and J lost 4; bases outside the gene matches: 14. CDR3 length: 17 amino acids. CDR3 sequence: CASSAERERTGNQPQHF. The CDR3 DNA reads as TGTGCCAGCAGTGCAGAAAGGGAGCGGACAGGTAATCAGCCCCAGCATTTT.

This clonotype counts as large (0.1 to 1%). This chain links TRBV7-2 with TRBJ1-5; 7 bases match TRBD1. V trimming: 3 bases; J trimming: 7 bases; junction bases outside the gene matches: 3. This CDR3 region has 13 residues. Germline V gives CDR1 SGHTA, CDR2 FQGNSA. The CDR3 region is CASSFGGGQPQHF. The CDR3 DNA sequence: TGTGCCAGCAGCTTTGGAGGGGGCCAGCCCCAGCATTTT.

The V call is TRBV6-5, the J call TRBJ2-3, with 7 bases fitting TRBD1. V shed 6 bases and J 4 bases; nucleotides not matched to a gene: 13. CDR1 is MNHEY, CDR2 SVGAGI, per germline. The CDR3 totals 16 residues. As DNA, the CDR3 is TGTGCCAGCAGATCTCTTACAGGGGACCGTGCAGATACGCAGTATTTT. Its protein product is CASRSLTGDRADTQYF.

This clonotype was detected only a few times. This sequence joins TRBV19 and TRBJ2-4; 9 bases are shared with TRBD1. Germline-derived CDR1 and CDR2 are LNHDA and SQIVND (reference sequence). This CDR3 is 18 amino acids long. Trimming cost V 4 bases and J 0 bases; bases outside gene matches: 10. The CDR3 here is CASSSPWTGALAKNIQYF. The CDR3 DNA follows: TGTGCCAGTAGTAGTCCTTGGACAGGGGCTTTAGCCAAAAACATTCAGTACTTC.